This T cell receptor beta chain was obtained from a study of radiotherapy plus CTLA-4 blockade in lung cancer. Looked up from germline, CDR1 is SGHTA and CDR2 is FQGTGA. J lost 11 bases, V lost 4 bases, and 7 bases had no gene match. This CDR3 comprises 13 residues. Profiled with immunoSEQ multiplex PCR; TCRdb holds only in-frame clones, not every one. The data hold 70,000 to 90,000 clones, with approximately 84% observed a single time. The clonotype originates from a human donor with non-small cell lung cancer who had stable disease on radiotherapy plus ipilimumab. The sample consisted of peripheral blood, taken from a patient treated with radiotherapy plus ipilimumab. The rearrangement joins TRBV7-3 to TRBJ2-1; TRBD1 matches at 8 bases. The CDR3 region is CASSSQTGGKQFF. The CDR3 DNA sequence: TGTGCCAGCAGCTCCCAAACAGGGGGAAAGCAGTTCTTC.